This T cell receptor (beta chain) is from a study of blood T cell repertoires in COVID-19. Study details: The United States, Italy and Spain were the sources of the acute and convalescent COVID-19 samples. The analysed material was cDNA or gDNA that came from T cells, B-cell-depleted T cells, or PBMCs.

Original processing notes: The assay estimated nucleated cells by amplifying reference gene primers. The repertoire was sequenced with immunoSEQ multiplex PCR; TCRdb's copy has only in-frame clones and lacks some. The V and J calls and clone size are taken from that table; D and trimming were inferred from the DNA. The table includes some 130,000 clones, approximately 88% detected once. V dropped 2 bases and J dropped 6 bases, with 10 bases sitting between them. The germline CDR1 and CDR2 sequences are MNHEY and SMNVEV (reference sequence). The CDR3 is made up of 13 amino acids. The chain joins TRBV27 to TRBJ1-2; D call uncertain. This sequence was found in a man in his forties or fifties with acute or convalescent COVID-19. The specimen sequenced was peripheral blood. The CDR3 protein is CASSLAQRNGYTF. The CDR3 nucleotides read TGTGCCAGCAGTTTAGCACAGAGAAATGGCTACACCTTC.